This T cell receptor (beta chain) was documented in a study of blood T cell repertoires in COVID-19. Study-level background: Acute and convalescent COVID-19 specimens originated in the United States, Italy and Spain. Sample material is recorded as cDNA or gDNA derived from T cells, B-cell-depleted T cells, or PBMCs.

Between the trimmed V and J ends, which lost 5 bases and 2 bases, there was a span of 14 bases. The CDR3 is 15 residues long. Germline CDR1 SGHAT, CDR2 FQNNGV. Authors' processing steps: For nucleated cells, counts were estimated from reference gene primer amplification. Here immunoSEQ multiplex PCR was the method, and the copy in TCRdb shows in-frame clones only, minus some. For V, J and clone size, that table is used; D and trimming come from the DNA. The table includes approximately 200,000 clones, about nine tenths detected once. The source of this sequence is a woman between 45 and 65 years old with acute or convalescent COVID-19. Sequenced material: peripheral blood. The chain has TRBV11-2 and TRBJ2-3; a weak D match, TRBD1 (6 bases). CDR3 sequence: CASSPQGGPTDTQYF. The CDR3 DNA follows: TGTGCCAGCAGCCCCCAAGGGGGACCCACAGATACGCAGTATTTT.